This TCR beta chain appears in the sequencing data of a study of OX40 agonist ivuxolimab in advanced cancers. Study summary: Mean age roughly 65 years, range about 23 to 85; approximately 80% male.

This CDR3 comprises 13 residues. Germline values: CDR1 SGHAT, CDR2 FQDESV (reference sequence). V was pared by 5 bases and J by 6 bases, with 12 bases between. This table comes from immunoSEQ multiplex PCR, and its TCRdb copy is limited to in-frame clones, with some not included. The sample has 70,000 to 75,000 clones, approximately 86% seen once. The input for sequencing was CD4+ or CD8+ T cells sorted from blood, taken in a trial of the OX40 agonist ivuxolimab. J is TRBJ2-3 and V is TRBV11-1, with D uncertain. This TCR came from an adult with an advanced solid tumor such as melanoma, head and neck, liver or kidney cancer. CDR3 loop: CASSPSELDTQYF. CDR3 nucleotide sequence: TGTGCCAGCAGCCCTAGTGAGTTGGATACGCAGTATTTT.